The source of this T cell receptor (beta chain) is a study of T-cell reconstitution after alpha-beta-depleted transplantation in children. Library preparation (for TCRbeta) was performed with unique molecular identifiers. TCRdb reprocessed the PCR reads with MiXCR, giving one entry per CDR3 protein. The top ten clones hold about 5.4% of a sample with some 530,000 distinct CDR3 sequences, approximately 13% of them seen once. The germline V gene has CDR1 SQVTM and CDR2 ANQGSEA. This CDR3 comprises 14 residues. The V end lost 1 base, the J end lost 3 bases, and 13 bases lay between the germline ends. Source: PBMCs from the stem cell graft donor, taken from the stem cell graft. The TCR sequence derives from a human donor who donated a stem cell graft to a child with combined immunodeficiency. The gene calls are TRBV29-1 and TRBJ2-7, with D possibly being TRBD1 (6 bases). CDR3 residues: CSVEVGAPLYEQYF. The CDR3 DNA reads as TGCAGCGTTGAAGTGGGGGCGCCTCTCTACGAGCAGTACTTC.